The 20 T cell receptor beta chains given below trace back to one sample, sequenced in a study of blood T cells in healthy people across ages. Using a J-beta primer mix together with a sample-barcoded 5' primer, a second PCR was run for 7 to 11 cycles. TCRdb independently ran MiXCR on the 5' RACE reads; one entry per CDR3 protein. The sample consists of fewer than 900,000 distinct CDR3 sequences, 43% of them appearing once. The specimen sequenced was blood. All receptors come from an older woman in good health.

This clonotype was found once. This chain joins TRBV11-2 and TRBJ1-2, with 10 bases matching TRBD1. Germline CDR1 and CDR2: SGHAT and FQNNGV. This CDR3 has 13 amino acids. The trim removed 5 bases at V and 8 bases at J, leaving 5 bases unmatched. DNA for the CDR3: TGTGCCAGCAGCCGGGACAGGGGAATCGGCTACACCTTC. Protein sequence: CASSRDRGIGYTF. The full variable domain, rest sourced from reference TRBV11-2 and TRBJ1-2, is EAGVAQSPRYKIIEKRQSVAFWCNPISGHATLYWYQQILGQGPKLLIQFQNNGVVDDSQLPKDRFSAERLKGVDSTLKIQPAKLEDSAVYLCASSRDRGIGYTFGSGTRLTVV.

V usage is TRBV12-3 or TRBV12-4 and J usage is TRBJ1-4; possible D gene TRBD1, 5 bases. Trimming stripped 5 bases from V and 12 bases from J, with 13 bases between. The CDR3 extends over 12 amino acids. The CDR3 is CASSMYPGELFF. CDR3 DNA sequence: TGTGCCAGCAGTATGTACCCGGGGGAACTGTTTTTT.

The chain is built from TRBV7-2 and TRBJ2-1; TRBD2 aligns across 7 bases. V dropped 5 bases and J dropped 9; count of bases not matched to a gene: 4. The CDR3 is 12 residues long. CDR1 is SGHTA and CDR2 is FQGNSA in the germline V gene. CDR3 region: CASSSREGEQFF. The CDR3, as DNA: TGTGCCAGCAGCAGCAGGGAGGGTGAGCAGTTCTTC.

In this sample, this clonotype turned up once. The J gene is TRBJ2-4, the V gene TRBV3-1; D gene unclear. The germline gives CDR1 LGHDT, CDR2 YNNKEL (reference sequence). V shed 4 bases and J shed 0 bases, with 13 bases lying between them. The CDR3 contains 16 residues. CDR3 DNA sequence: TGTGCCAGCAGCCCCCCGGAACAACTAGCCAAAAACATTCAGTACTTC. It yields the protein CASSPPEQLAKNIQYF. Using reference TRBV3-1 and TRBJ2-4 for the parts outside the CDR3, the full variable domain is DTAVSQTPKYLVTQMGNDKSIKCEQNLGHDTMYWYKQDSKKFLKIMFSYNNKELIINETVPNRFSPKSPDKAHLNLHINSLELGDSAVYFCASSPPEQLAKNIQYFGAGTRLSVL.

In this sample, this clonotype turned up a few times. The chain links TRBV6-6 to TRBJ2-7; 7 nucleotides align to TRBD1. In germline, CDR1 is MNHNY, CDR2 SVGAGI (reference sequence). This CDR3 is 14 amino acids long. Trimming cost V 2 bases and J 2 bases; bases outside gene matches: 3. CDR3 bases: TGTGCCAGCAGTTACCAGGGACAGCCCTACGAGCAGTACTTC. Protein product: CASSYQGQPYEQYF.

The sample holds a few counts of this clonotype. V gene TRBV7-2 combines with J gene TRBJ2-4; 10 nucleotides agree with TRBD2. Germline CDR1 and CDR2: SGHTA and FQGNSA. The V gene end was trimmed by 3 bases and the J gene end by 0 bases; junction bases not matched to a gene: 11. This CDR3 is 19 amino acids long. The chain's CDR3 is CASSFPQREGGGAKNIQYF. The CDR3 DNA reads TGTGCCAGCAGCTTTCCCCAGCGGGAGGGCGGGGGAGCCAAAAACATTCAGTACTTC.

The rearrangement uses TRBV7-9 and TRBJ2-1, with a weak D call TRBD1 (6 bases). Germline loops: CDR1 SEHNR, CDR2 FQNEAQ (reference sequence). The CDR3 is 14 amino acids. The V gene lost 1 base and the J gene lost 7 bases, with 11 bases spanning the gap. CDR3 in DNA: TGTGCCAGCAGCTTAGGACAGGTTACGAATGAGCAGTTCTTC. Residues: CASSLGQVTNEQFF. The variable domain in full, completed from reference TRBV7-9 and TRBJ2-1, reads DTGVSQNPRHKITKRGQNVTFRCDPISEHNRLYWYRQTLGQGPEFLTYFQNEAQLEKSRLLSDRFSAERPKGSFSTLEIQRTEQGDSAMYLCASSLGQVTNEQFFGPGTRLTVL.

The chain links TRBV3-1 to TRBJ2-3, with unresolved D. The CDR3 extends over 12 amino acids. Germline V gene lookup returns CDR1 LGHDT and CDR2 YNNKEL (reference sequence). Trimming cost V 1 base and J 7 bases, with 6 bases left between them. The CDR3 nucleotides are TGTGCCAGCAGCCAAGTAGAATATACGCAGTATTTT. Amino acid sequence: CASSQVEYTQYF.

This clonotype was found many times. This chain uses TRBV4-3 with TRBJ2-3; 12 bases agree with TRBD2. Germline loops: CDR1 LGHNA, CDR2 YSLEER. Trimming at V came to 4 bases and at J to 3 bases, leaving 2 bases not matched to a gene. The CDR3 spans 15 residues. The DNA of the CDR3 is TGCGCCAGCAGCCGGACTAGCGGGACAACAGATACGCAGTATTTT. Residues: CASSRTSGTTDTQYF.

The chain's CDR3 is CSARGLAGTQGPYNEQFF. CDR3 sequence (DNA): TGCAGTGCCAGGGGACTAGCGGGGACCCAAGGGCCTTACAATGAGCAGTTCTTC. The chain couples TRBV20-1 to TRBJ2-1, with 13 bases matching TRBD2. The V gene end was trimmed by 6 bases and the J gene end by 4 bases; junction bases not matched to a gene: 15. Germline V lookup: CDR1 DFQATT, CDR2 SNEGSKA (reference sequence). CDR3 size: 18 residues.

This chain links TRBV3-1 with TRBJ1-1, with no clear D. The CDR3 is made up of 15 amino acids. Germline V gene sequence: CDR1 LGHDT, CDR2 YNNKEL (reference sequence). The germline V and J ends were trimmed by 1 base and 5 bases, with 14 bases remaining between them. The CDR3 DNA reads as TGTGCCAGCAGCCAAGTAGGGCAGCGAAATACTGAAGCTTTCTTT. Protein product: CASSQVGQRNTEAFF. The full variable domain, completed using reference TRBV3-1 and TRBJ1-1, is DTAVSQTPKYLVTQMGNDKSIKCEQNLGHDTMYWYKQDSKKFLKIMFSYNNKELIINETVPNRFSPKSPDKAHLNLHINSLELGDSAVYFCASSQVGQRNTEAFFGQGTRLTVV.

This clonotype was counted a few times. V gene TRBV3-1 combines with J gene TRBJ1-2; D not certain. Trimming removed 1 base at V and 7 bases at J, with 10 bases between. The CDR3 totals 13 residues. Per germline, CDR1 LGHDT and CDR2 YNNKEL (reference sequence). Written as DNA, the CDR3 is TGTGCCAGCAGCCAAGTTTTGGGAGGTGGCTACACCTTC. Translation: CASSQVLGGGYTF.

The rearrangement uses TRBV7-8 and TRBJ1-5, with 7 bases aligning to TRBD1. Germline lookup yields CDR1 SGHVS and CDR2 FQNEAQ. The J segment lost 0 bases and the V segment lost 2 bases, leaving 7 bases of the junction unmatched. The CDR3 loop spans 17 amino acids. CDR3 DNA: TGTGCCAGCAGCTTAATGATACAGGGGAGTAGCAATCAGCCCCAGCATTTT. This codes for CASSLMIQGSSNQPQHF.

Turning to this clonotype: One junction end does not reproduce the germline sequence, and a read error may be involved. The chain joins TRBV4-2 to TRBJ2-4; D call uncertain. The CDR3 has 15 amino acids. Germline CDR1 and CDR2: LGHNA and YNFKEQ. CDR3 sequence: CASSQDAGQENVQYF. CDR3 DNA: TGTGCCAGCAGCCAAGATGCAGGCCAGGAAAACGTTCAGTACTTC.

This clonotype was seen repeatedly, ten times or more. The genes are TRBV7-3 and TRBJ2-1; 9 bases map to TRBD2. The CDR3 loop spans 15 amino acids. Germline assignment: CDR1 SGHTA and CDR2 FQGTGA. J gave up 6 bases and V 4 bases, and 7 bases lay outside the gene matches. Here the CDR3 DNA reads TGTGCCAGCAGCTCTGACGGGGGACTAGCCAATGAGCAGTTCTTC. Translation: CASSSDGGLANEQFF.

For this clonotype: One junction end disagrees with the germline gene, perhaps due to a read error. V gene TRBV27 combines with J gene TRBJ2-4, with 12 bases fitting TRBD1. This CDR3 has 17 amino acids. Looked up from germline, CDR1 is MNHEY and CDR2 is SMNVEV (reference sequence). CDR3 DNA: TGTGCCAGCAGTTGGGGGACACTGGGACAGGGGGCAAAGACCCAGTACTTT. Its translation: CASSWGTLGQGAKTQYF.

The chain couples TRBV7-2 to TRBJ1-2, with D hard to call. Germline V lookup: CDR1 SGHTA, CDR2 FQGNSA. This CDR3 has 15 amino acids. V was trimmed by 0 bases and J by 7 bases, leaving 15 bases between them. CDR3 nucleotide sequence: TGTGCCAGCAGCTTAGCGCTAAGTCTCTCTAGTGGCTACACCTTC. Protein sequence: CASSLALSLSSGYTF.

The gene calls are TRBV29-1 and TRBJ1-1; possible D gene TRBD1, 5 bases. CDR1 SQVTM and CDR2 ANQGSEA come from the germline V gene. V dropped 6 bases and J dropped 4 bases, with 12 bases sitting between them. This CDR3 region has 12 residues. CDR3 amino acids: CSVQGHVTEAFF. CDR3 in DNA: TGCAGCGTCCAAGGACATGTCACTGAAGCTTTCTTT.

This clonotype appeared a few times. The chain links TRBV18 to TRBJ2-7; the D is unclear. CDR3 length equals 14 residues. CDR1 and CDR2 (germline): KGHSH, LQKENI. The V gene lost 0 bases and the J gene lost 3 bases, with 9 bases spanning the gap. CDR3 in amino acids: CASSPPNTNYEQYF. The CDR3 DNA reads TGTGCCAGCTCACCACCGAACACCAACTACGAGCAGTACTTC.

This clonotype turned up a few times. V and J are TRBV12-3 or TRBV12-4 and TRBJ2-5, with 8 bases that match TRBD2. There are 13 residues in the CDR3. The V and J ends lost 11 bases and 11 bases, in that order; junction bases with no gene match: 16. This chain's CDR3 is CASREGGLLEQYF. CDR3 DNA: TGTGCCTCCCGGGAGGGAGGGCTCTTGGAGCAGTACTTC.